This TCR beta chain was documented in a study of regulatory T cells in long-lasting Graves disease. The CDR3 has 13 amino acids. The V gene's germline CDR1 is DFQATT and CDR2 SNEGSKA (reference sequence). Remarks on this clonotype: The junction does not match germline at one end; this may be a read error.

To make TCR beta libraries, researchers used iRepertoire HTBI primers and Arm-PCR of CDR3 regions. TCRdb ran MiXCR on the multiplex PCR reads and lists one entry per CDR3 protein. This sample has 350,000 to 400,000 distinct CDR3 sequences, with around 15% found just once. Documented time point: newly diagnosed GD, antithyroid drugs for less than 3 months. Preparation of the TCR library used RNA extracted from PBMCs. This sample was also put to use in a study of T cells in Graves' hyperthyroidism and ophthalmopathy.

This chain uses TRBV20-1 with TRBJ1-2, with TRBD1 as a possible D gene (6 bases). The sequenced sample was peripheral blood mononuclear cells (PBMCs), obtained at new diagnosis, from a patient treated with antithyroid drugs. The receptor was derived from a young woman with Graves disease. The CDR3 reads CNAYLQGGVGYTF. The CDR3 DNA is TGCAATGCTTACTTACAGGGAGGAGTTGGCTACACCTTC.